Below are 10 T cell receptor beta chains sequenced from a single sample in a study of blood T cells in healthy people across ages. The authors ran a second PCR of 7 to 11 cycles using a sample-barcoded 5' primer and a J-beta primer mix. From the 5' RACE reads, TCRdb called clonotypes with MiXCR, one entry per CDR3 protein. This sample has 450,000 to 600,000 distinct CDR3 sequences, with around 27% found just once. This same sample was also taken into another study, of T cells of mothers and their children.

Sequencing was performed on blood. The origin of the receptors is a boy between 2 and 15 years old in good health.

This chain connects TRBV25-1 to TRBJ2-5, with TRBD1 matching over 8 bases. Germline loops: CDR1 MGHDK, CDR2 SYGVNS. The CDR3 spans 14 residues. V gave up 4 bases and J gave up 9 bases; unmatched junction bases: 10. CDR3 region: CASSASGGTEAQYF. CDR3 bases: TGTGCCAGCAGTGCCTCAGGGGGCACCGAGGCCCAGTACTTC.

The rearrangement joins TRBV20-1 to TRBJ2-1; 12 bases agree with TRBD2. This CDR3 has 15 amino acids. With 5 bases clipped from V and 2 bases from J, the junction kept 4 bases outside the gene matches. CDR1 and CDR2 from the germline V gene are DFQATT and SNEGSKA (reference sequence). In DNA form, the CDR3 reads TGCAGTGCTCCCCGACTAGCGGGGGCCTACAATGAGCAGTTCTTC. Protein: CSAPRLAGAYNEQFF.

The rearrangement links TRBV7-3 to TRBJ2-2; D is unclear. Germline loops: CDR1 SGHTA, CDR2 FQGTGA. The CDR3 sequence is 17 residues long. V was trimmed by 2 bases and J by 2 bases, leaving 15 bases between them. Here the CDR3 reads CASSLSFGVVNTGELFF. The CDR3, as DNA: TGTGCCAGCAGCTTATCGTTTGGGGTGGTCAACACCGGGGAGCTGTTTTTT.

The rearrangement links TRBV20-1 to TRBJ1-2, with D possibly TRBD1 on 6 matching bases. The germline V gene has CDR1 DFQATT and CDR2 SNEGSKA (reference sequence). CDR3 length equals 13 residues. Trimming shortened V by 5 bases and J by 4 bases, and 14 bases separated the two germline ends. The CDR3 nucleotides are TGCAGTGCTCGTACTACAGGGACCTATGGCTACACCTTC. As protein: CSARTTGTYGYTF.

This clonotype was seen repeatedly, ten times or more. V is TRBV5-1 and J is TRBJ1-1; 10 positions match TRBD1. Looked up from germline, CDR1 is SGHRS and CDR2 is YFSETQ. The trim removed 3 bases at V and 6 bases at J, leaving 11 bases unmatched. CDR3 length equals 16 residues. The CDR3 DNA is TGCGCCAGCAGCTCCCGTCGGGGACAGGGGTTCGCTGAAGCTTTCTTT. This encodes CASSSRRGQGFAEAFF.

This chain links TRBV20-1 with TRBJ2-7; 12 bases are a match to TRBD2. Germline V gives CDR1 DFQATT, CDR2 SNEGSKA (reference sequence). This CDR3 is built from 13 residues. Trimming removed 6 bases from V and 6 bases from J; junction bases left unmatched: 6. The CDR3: CSAAGTSGREQYF. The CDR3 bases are TGCAGTGCCGCCGGGACTAGCGGGCGCGAGCAGTACTTC.

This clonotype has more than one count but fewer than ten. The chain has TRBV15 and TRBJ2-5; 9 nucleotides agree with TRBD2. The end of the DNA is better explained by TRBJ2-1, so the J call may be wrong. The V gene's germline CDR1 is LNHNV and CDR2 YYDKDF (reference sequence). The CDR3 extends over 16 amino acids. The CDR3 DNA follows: TGTGCCACCAGCCCGCGCCCTAGCGGGAAGAACAATGAGCAGTTCTTC. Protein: CATSPRPSGKNNEQFF.

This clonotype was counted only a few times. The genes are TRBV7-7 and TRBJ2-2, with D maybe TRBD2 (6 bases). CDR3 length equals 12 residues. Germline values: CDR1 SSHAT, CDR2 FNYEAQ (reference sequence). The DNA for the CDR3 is TGTGTCGTAGCGGACTACACCGGGGAGCTGTTTTTT. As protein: CVVADYTGELFF.

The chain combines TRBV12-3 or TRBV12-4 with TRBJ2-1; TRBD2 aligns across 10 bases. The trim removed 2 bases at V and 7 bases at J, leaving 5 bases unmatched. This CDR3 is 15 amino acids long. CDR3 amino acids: CASSLLGLARNEQFF. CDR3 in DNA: TGTGCCAGCAGTTTACTGGGACTAGCGAGGAATGAGCAGTTCTTC.

DNA for the CDR3: TGCAGCGGACTTGTTCGGACTAGCACAGATACGCAGTATTTT. Translation gives CSGLVRTSTDTQYF. This chain uses TRBV29-1 with TRBJ2-3; TRBD2 is a possible D gene (5 bases). Germline V gives CDR1 SQVTM, CDR2 ANQGSEA. CDR3 size: 14 residues. V shed 7 bases and J shed 0 bases, with 14 bases lying between them.